The present T cell receptor beta chain was sequenced within a study of naive and memory T cell subsets. This clonotype was seen just once. J was trimmed by 6 bases and V by 5 bases; bases with no gene match: 4. CDR3 length equals 13 residues. Looked up from germline, CDR1 is SGHRS and CDR2 is YFSETQ. An equimolar mix of two oligonucleotides served as the beta constant-region primer for TRBC1 and TRBC2. The ligated cDNA underwent four PCR rounds using SP2 and nested alpha and beta constant-region primers. TCRdb analysed the UMI-ligation and nested PCR reads with MiXCR anew, one entry per CDR3 protein. Here the sample spans 95,000 to 150,000 distinct CDR3 sequences, roughly 36% being singletons.

The clonotype originates from a human donor in good health. The J gene is TRBJ2-3, the V gene TRBV5-1, with TRBD2 matching over 9 bases. Specimen: central memory CD4+ T cells from blood. The CDR3: CASRSSGADTQYF. The CDR3 DNA sequence: TGCGCCAGCAGATCTAGCGGGGCTGATACGCAGTATTTT.